Only one count was recorded for the clone carrying this TCR beta chain. Its specificity is unknown. The source of the sample is a study of T cell responses to AZD1222 COVID-19 vaccine. Study-wide points: Recipients of AZD1222 seropositive at baseline numbered only 6 or 7.

V dropped 8 bases and J dropped 14; count of bases not matched to a gene: 8. CDR3 length: 11 amino acids. The assay was immunoSEQ multiplex PCR, and TCRdb's table has in-frame clones only and misses some. The table has 150,000 to 180,000 clones, about 88% seen once. The clonotype originates from an adult in good health. The chain carries TRBV12-3 or TRBV12-4 and TRBJ2-3, with 9 bases matching TRBD1. The sample consisted of peripheral blood, taken on day 0 of AZD1222 vaccination. The CDR3 DNA reads TGTGCCAGCGGAAGCAGGACAGGGGTGTATTTT. Residues: CASGSRTGVYF.